A selection of T cell receptor beta chains follows, all from one sample in a study of read filtering for tumor transcriptome and immune sequencing. TCRdb called the reads again in MiXCR, with one record for every CDR3 protein. This table has some 130,000 distinct CDR3 sequences, under 15% appearing once. Sequencing used a population of CD138-negative cells sorted from bone marrow. These receptors came from a donor over 35 with multiple myeloma. The CDR3 runs from the conserved cysteine through the conserved F or W. The D gene is left open where the match is weak. Size values are once, few and many counts, or a class for expanded clones, and some rows have none.

v_call,d_call,clone_size,j_call,cdr3_aa
TRBV6-2/TRBV6-3,TRBD1,many,TRBJ2-1,CASLRTGVNEQFF
TRBV12-3/TRBV12-4,-,many,TRBJ2-1,CASRSDRTEQFF
TRBV7-6,TRBD1,many,TRBJ2-5,CASRLGTGPQETQYF
TRBV5-1,-,many,TRBJ2-5,CASSFSETQYF
TRBV11-2,TRBD1,many,TRBJ1-4,CASSSGQSLEKLFF
TRBV7-9,-,many,TRBJ1-1,CASSLDLRVNTEAFF
TRBV5-1,-,many,TRBJ1-1,CASSPEGNTEAFF
TRBV6-5,-,many,TRBJ2-7,CASSYGGTVYEQYF
TRBV7-2,-,many,TRBJ2-1,CASSSGALGDEQFF
TRBV7-9,TRBD2,-,TRBJ2-5,CASRPSSGRDQETQYF
TRBV19,-,many,TRBJ2-1,CASSIDPSPTGTAGNEQFF
TRBV10-3,TRBD2,many,TRBJ2-3,CAISESSSGGRGKDTQYF
TRBV18,TRBD2,many,TRBJ2-1,CASSPPSGGRDEQFF
TRBV20-1,-,many,TRBJ1-2,CSPLPAGDAGYTF
TRBV2,TRBD2,few,TRBJ2-3,CASSIAGVTDTQYF
TRBV29-1,TRBD1,many,TRBJ2-5,CSLRLGTGQETQYF
TRBV2,-,many,TRBJ1-2,CALGGLNYGYTF
TRBV5-1,-,many,TRBJ2-1,CASRPGPAGPYNEQFF
TRBV20-1,-,many,TRBJ1-1,CSARDHGAMNTEAFF
TRBV6-2/TRBV6-3,TRBD2,many,TRBJ2-1,CASSYSRGRASEQFF
TRBV5-1,TRBD1,-,TRBJ2-2,CASGLALTGARITGELFF
TRBV12-3/TRBV12-4,-,many,TRBJ2-3,CASSSLATDTQYF
TRBV9,TRBD1,many,TRBJ1-1,CASSQGQMNTEAFF
TRBV6-5,-,many,TRBJ2-3,CASSPGLRGGDTQYF
TRBV20-1,-,-,TRBJ2-7,CSAPSGAMYEQYF
TRBV10-3,-,-,TRBJ2-3,CAIRSLTFGDTDTQYF
TRBV29-1,-,many,TRBJ2-3,CSVENLGRGTDTQYF
TRBV5-1,-,many,TRBJ1-2,CASTPDLNYGYTF
TRBV2,-,many,TRBJ2-1,CASTWGRQNEQFF
TRBV24-1,TRBD2,many,TRBJ2-1,CATSDTGLAGPYNEQFF
TRBV7-8,TRBD2,many,TRBJ2-2,CASSEREHDTGELFF
TRBV7-2,-,many,TRBJ2-1,CASSPSTGDGPNEQFF
TRBV18,-,many,TRBJ1-5,CASSPIPVGQGNQPQHF
TRBV24-1,TRBD2,many,TRBJ2-1,CATSPTSGRNNEQFF
TRBV12-3/TRBV12-4,-,many,TRBJ2-3,CASSQSGDTQYF
TRBV5-1,-,many,TRBJ1-1,CASSLSRENTEAFF
TRBV3-1,-,many,TRBJ2-3,CASSRGQETDTQYF
TRBV5-1,-,many,TRBJ2-2,CASSLFGDTGELFF
TRBV2,-,few,TRBJ2-3,CASWRGRTDTQYF
TRBV7-2,-,many,TRBJ2-1,CASSFGSFGNEQFF
TRBV5-6,-,many,TRBJ1-1,CASSLSTSGFTEAFF
TRBV5-1,-,many,TRBJ1-6,CASSLEGGDISPLHF
TRBV29-1,-,many,TRBJ2-1,CSVTRGGLPYNEQFF
TRBV12-3/TRBV12-4,-,many,TRBJ2-3,CASRAERDTQYF
TRBV19,-,many,TRBJ2-1,CASSIDRDGEQFF
TRBV5-6,-,-,TRBJ2-6,CASSTSDQGANVLTF
TRBV7-2,TRBD2,-,TRBJ2-3,CASSLKLAGGTDTQYF
TRBV7-9,-,few,TRBJ2-2,CASFPGTVNTGELFF
TRBV29-1,-,once,TRBJ2-5,CSGTTGGGETQYF
TRBV4-2,-,-,TRBJ2-3,CASSQSQGNFLASTDTQYF
TRBV12-3/TRBV12-4,-,many,TRBJ1-1,CASSSRVSPMGNTEAFF
TRBV3-1,-,many,TRBJ2-2,CASSQGGAGELFF
TRBV20-1,TRBD2,few,TRBJ2-2,CSARAPLAGGYTGELFF
TRBV11-3,-,many,TRBJ2-1,CASSLDQPYNEQFF
TRBV7-9,TRBD1,many,TRBJ2-1,CASNAGTGVNEQFF
TRBV5-1,TRBD1,many,TRBJ1-1,CASSFDRGSTEAFF
TRBV2,-,many,TRBJ1-5,CASSEDGGPQPQHF